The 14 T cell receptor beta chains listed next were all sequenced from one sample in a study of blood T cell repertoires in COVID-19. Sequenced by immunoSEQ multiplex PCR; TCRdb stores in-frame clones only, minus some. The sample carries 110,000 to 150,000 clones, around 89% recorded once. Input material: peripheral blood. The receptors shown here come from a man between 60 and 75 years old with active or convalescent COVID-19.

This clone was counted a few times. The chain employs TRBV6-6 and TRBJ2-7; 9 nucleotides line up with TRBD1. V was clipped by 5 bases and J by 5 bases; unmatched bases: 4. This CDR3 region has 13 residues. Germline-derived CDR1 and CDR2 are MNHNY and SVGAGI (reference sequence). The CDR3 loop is CASSRTGDHEQYF. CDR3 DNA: TGTGCCAGCAGTAGGACAGGGGACCACGAGCAGTACTTC.

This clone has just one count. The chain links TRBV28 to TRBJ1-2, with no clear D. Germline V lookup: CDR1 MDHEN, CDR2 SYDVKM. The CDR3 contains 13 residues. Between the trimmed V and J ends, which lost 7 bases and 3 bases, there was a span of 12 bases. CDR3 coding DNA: TGTGCCAGCACCAGGACTCCTGACTATGGCTACACCTTC. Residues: CASTRTPDYGYTF.

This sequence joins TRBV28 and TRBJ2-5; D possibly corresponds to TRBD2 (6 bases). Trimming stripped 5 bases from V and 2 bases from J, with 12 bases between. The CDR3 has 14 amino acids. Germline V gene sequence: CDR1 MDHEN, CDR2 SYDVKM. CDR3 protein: CASSLNGRQETQYF. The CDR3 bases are TGTGCCAGCAGTCTAAATGGGAGGCAAGAGACCCAGTACTTC.

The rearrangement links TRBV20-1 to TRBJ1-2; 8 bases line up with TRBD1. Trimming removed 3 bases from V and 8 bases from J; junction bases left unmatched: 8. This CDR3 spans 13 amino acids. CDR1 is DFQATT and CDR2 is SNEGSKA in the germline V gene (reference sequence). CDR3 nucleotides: TGCAGTGCTAGTGCGGGACAGGTGGTCGGCTACACCTTC. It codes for CSASAGQVVGYTF.

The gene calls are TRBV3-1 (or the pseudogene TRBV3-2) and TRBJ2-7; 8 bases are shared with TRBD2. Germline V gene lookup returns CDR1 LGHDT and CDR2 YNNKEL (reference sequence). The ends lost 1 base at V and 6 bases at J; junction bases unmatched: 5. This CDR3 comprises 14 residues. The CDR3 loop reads CASSQAGGPTEQYF. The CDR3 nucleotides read TGTGCCAGCAGCCAAGCGGGAGGGCCGACCGAGCAGTACTTC.

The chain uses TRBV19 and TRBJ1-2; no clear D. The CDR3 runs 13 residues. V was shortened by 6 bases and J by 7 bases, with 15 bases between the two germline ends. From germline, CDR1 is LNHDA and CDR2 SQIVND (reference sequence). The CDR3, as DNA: TGTGCCAGTAGGAGCCTGCTAGGTAGTGGCTACACCTTC. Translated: CASRSLLGSGYTF.

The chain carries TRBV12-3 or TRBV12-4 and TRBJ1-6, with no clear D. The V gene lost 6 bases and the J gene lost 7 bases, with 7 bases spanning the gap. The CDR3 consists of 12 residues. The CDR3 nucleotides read TGTGCCAGCAGGGCCCCGAATTCACCCCTCCACTTT. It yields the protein CASRAPNSPLHF.

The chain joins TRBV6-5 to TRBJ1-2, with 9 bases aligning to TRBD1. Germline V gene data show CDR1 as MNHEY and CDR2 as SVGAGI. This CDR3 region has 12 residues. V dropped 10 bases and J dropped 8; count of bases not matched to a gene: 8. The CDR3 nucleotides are TGTGCCACCTCAACAGGGGGCTTCGGCTACACCTTC. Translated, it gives CATSTGGFGYTF.

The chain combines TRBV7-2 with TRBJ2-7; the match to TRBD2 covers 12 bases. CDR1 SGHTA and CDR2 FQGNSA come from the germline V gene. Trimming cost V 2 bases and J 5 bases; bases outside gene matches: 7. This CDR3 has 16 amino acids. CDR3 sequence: CASSLWSSGRADEQYF. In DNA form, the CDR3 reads TGTGCCAGCAGCTTATGGTCTAGCGGGAGGGCAGACGAGCAGTACTTC. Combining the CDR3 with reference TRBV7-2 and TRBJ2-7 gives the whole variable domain GAGVSQSPSNKVTEKGKDVELRCDPISGHTALYWYRQSLGQGLEFLIYFQGNSAPDKSGLPSDRFSAERTGGSVSTLTIQRTQQEDSAVYLCASSLWSSGRADEQYFGPGTRLTVT.

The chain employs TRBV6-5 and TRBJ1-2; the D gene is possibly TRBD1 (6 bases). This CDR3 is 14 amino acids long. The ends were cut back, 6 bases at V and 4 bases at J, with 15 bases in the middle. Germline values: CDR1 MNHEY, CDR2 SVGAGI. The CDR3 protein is CASSVQGATYGYTF. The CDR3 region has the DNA TGTGCCAGCAGCGTACAGGGAGCCACCTATGGCTACACCTTC.

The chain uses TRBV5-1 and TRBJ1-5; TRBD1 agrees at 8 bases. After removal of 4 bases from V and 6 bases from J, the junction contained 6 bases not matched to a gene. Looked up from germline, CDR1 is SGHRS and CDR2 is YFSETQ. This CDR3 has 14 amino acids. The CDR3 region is CASSLGQGSQPQHF. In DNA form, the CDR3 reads TGCGCCAGCAGCCTCGGACAGGGAAGTCAGCCCCAGCATTTT.

This chain's CDR3 is CASSPRTETYGYTF. Written as DNA, the CDR3 is TGTGCCAGCAGCCCCCGGACAGAGACCTATGGCTACACCTTC. This chain connects TRBV6-2 or TRBV6-3 to TRBJ1-2; a weak D match, TRBD1 (6 bases). Trimming removed 6 bases at V and 4 bases at J, with 15 bases between. CDR1 and CDR2 from the germline V gene are MNHEY and SVGEGT. The CDR3 totals 14 residues.

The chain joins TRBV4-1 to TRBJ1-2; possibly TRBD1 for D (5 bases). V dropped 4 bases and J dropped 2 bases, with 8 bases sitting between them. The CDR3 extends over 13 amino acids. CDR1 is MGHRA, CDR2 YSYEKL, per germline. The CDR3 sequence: CASSPGLNYGYTF. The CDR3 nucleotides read TGCGCCAGCAGCCCAGGGCTGAACTATGGCTACACCTTC.

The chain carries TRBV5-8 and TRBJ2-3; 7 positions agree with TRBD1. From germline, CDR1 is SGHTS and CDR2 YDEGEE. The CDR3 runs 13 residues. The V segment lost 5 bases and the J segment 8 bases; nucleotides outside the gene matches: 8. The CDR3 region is CASRPSGGTTQYF. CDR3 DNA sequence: TGTGCCAGCAGGCCGTCAGGGGGAACTACGCAGTATTTT.